The 14 T cell receptor beta chains reported below all come from one sample, sequenced in a study of cytomegalovirus exposure and HLA in healthy donors. The PCR ran on 60 Vbeta and 13 Jbeta primers. Sequencing was performed with immunoSEQ multiplex PCR; in TCRdb, only in-frame clones are kept and a portion is missing. The sample carries about 55,000 clones, around four fifths recorded once. Material: PBMCs. Receptors originate from a man between 25 and 39 years old in good health and CMV-seronegative.

The chain combines TRBV30 with TRBJ2-1, with D hard to call. The CDR3 sequence is 14 residues long. Germline loops: CDR1 GTSNPN, CDR2 SVGIG (reference sequence). The V end was cut by 4 bases, the J end by 2 bases, with 12 bases between. The CDR3, as DNA: TGTGCCTGGACCCTCTCAGTCACCTACAATGAGCAGTTCTTC. Amino acids: CAWTLSVTYNEQFF.

The CDR3 is CASTTTSGSCEQYF. The CDR3 nucleotides are TGCGCCAGCACCACTACTAGCGGGAGTTGCGAGCAGTACTTC. The chain uses TRBV10-1 and TRBJ2-5, with 11 bases aligning to TRBD2. The J call may be faulty, since TRBJ2-7 better matches the DNA end. This CDR3 has 14 amino acids. CDR1 is WNHNN and CDR2 is SYGVQD in the germline V gene (reference sequence).

The chain joins TRBV29-1 to TRBJ2-1, with D possibly being TRBD1 (6 bases). V dropped 0 bases and J dropped 4 bases, with 13 bases sitting between them. This CDR3 region has 15 residues. Germline-derived CDR1 and CDR2 are SQVTM and ANQGSEA. The CDR3 region has the DNA TGCAGCGTTGAAGATCTCCAGGGGCATTACAATGAGCAGTTCTTC. Translated, it gives CSVEDLQGHYNEQFF.

The chain is built from TRBV21-1 and TRBJ1-6; whether TRBD1, the table's D call, matches the DNA was not checked. TRBV21-1 counts as a pseudogene. The CDR3 has 21 amino acids. CDR3 region: CASSKRGPGGKLVQVYSPLHF. The CDR3 DNA sequence: TGTGCCAGCAGCAAAAGGGGGCCTGGGGGGAAACTGGTTCAAGTCTACTCACCCCTCCACTTT.

This clone showed up just a few times. The CDR3 loop is CASSLTEAGDNQPQHF. CDR3 bases: TGCGCCAGCAGCCTAACAGAAGCAGGGGACAATCAGCCCCAGCATTTT. V usage is TRBV5-1 and J usage is TRBJ1-5, with D tentatively TRBD1 (6 bases). V was trimmed by 4 bases and J by 3 bases, leaving 17 bases between them. CDR3 length: 16 amino acids. Germline lookup yields CDR1 SGHRS and CDR2 YFSETQ.

This clone has a single count. This chain's CDR3 is CASSPGTGARNQPQHF. The DNA of the CDR3 is TGTGCCAGCAGCCCGGGGACAGGGGCCCGCAATCAGCCCCAGCATTTT. The chain joins TRBV5-8 to TRBJ1-5; the match to TRBD1 covers 10 bases. The J segment lost 2 bases and the V segment lost 4 bases, leaving 6 bases of the junction unmatched. This CDR3 is 16 amino acids long. The germline CDR1 and CDR2 sequences are SGHTS and YDEGEE. Filled out from reference TRBV5-8 and TRBJ1-5, the complete variable domain reads EAGVTQSPTHLIKTRGQQATLRCSPISGHTSVYWYQQALGLGLQFLLWYDEGEERNRGNFPPRFSGRQFPNYSSELNVNALELEDSALYLCASSPGTGARNQPQHFGDGTRLSIL.

This clone is a singleton in its sample. The rearrangement links TRBV30 to TRBJ2-5; D might be TRBD1 (5 bases). Germline values: CDR1 GTSNPN, CDR2 SVGIG (reference sequence). The CDR3 runs to 16 residues. The germline V and J ends were trimmed by 0 bases and 1 base, with 15 bases remaining between them. The CDR3 region has the DNA TGTGCCTGGAGTGTAGGGATTGGGGCCCTCCAAGAGACCCAGTACTTC. Translating gives CAWSVGIGALQETQYF.

The rearrangement links TRBV4-1 to TRBJ2-2; 11 positions agree with TRBD2. The CDR3 has 19 amino acids. Germline assignment: CDR1 MGHRA and CDR2 YSYEKL. V shed 0 bases, J shed 6 bases, and the junction held 12 bases outside the gene matches. CDR3 amino acids: CASSQDNPSGGRWSGELFF. For the CDR3, the DNA is TGCGCCAGCAGCCAAGATAATCCTAGCGGGGGGAGGTGGTCCGGGGAGCTGTTTTTT.

V and J are TRBV28 and TRBJ2-5; 9 bases map to TRBD1. V lost 5 bases and J lost 1; bases outside the gene matches: 8. Germline CDR1 reads MDHEN; CDR2 reads SYDVKM. The CDR3 length is 16 residues. The CDR3 region has the DNA TGTGCCAGCAGTACGCACGGGACAGGGTCCCAAGAGACCCAGTACTTC. Its translation is CASSTHGTGSQETQYF.

In its sample, this clone was seen a few times. This chain connects TRBV30 to TRBJ1-1, with 9 positions matching TRBD1. V was clipped by 4 bases and J by 3 bases; unmatched bases: 6. The CDR3 spans 14 residues. The germline CDR1 and CDR2 sequences are GTSNPN and SVGIG (reference sequence). CDR3 in DNA: TGTGCCTGGAACCGGGACAGGGTGTACACTGAAGCTTTCTTT. This codes for CAWNRDRVYTEAFF.

The genes are TRBV6-5 and TRBJ1-1; D is unresolved. Germline-derived CDR1 and CDR2 are MNHEY and SVGAGI. This CDR3 contains 14 residues. V gave up 5 bases and J gave up 4 bases, with 14 bases separating them. CDR3 region: CASSETAYSTEAFF. The CDR3 DNA sequence: TGTGCCAGCAGTGAAACAGCCTATAGCACTGAAGCTTTCTTT.

The V and J genes are TRBV5-1 and TRBJ2-1; tentatively, D is TRBD2 (6 bases). V lost 3 bases and J lost 5, with 12 bases in between. Per the germline V gene, CDR1 is SGHRS and CDR2 is YFSETQ. CDR3 size: 14 residues. The CDR3 is CASSSPGTDNEQFF. CDR3 nucleotides: TGCGCCAGCAGCTCACCCGGGACTGACAATGAGCAGTTCTTC.

The chain is built from TRBV28 and TRBJ2-5, with 11 bases identical to TRBD2. The trim removed 3 bases at V and 2 bases at J, leaving 5 bases unmatched. Germline V gene data show CDR1 as MDHEN and CDR2 as SYDVKM. The CDR3 is made up of 16 amino acids. In nucleotides, the CDR3 is TGTGCCAGCAGTTTCAAACTAGCGGGGGTGCAAGAGACCCAGTACTTC. This encodes CASSFKLAGVQETQYF.

The rearrangement links TRBV29-1 to TRBJ2-2, with 9 bases matching TRBD1. The CDR3 is 15 amino acids. Germline V lookup: CDR1 SQVTM, CDR2 ANQGSEA. With V trimmed by 6 bases and J by 4 bases, 9 bases remained unmatched. The CDR3, as DNA: TGCAGCGTCCGCCGGGACAGGGTGAGCACCGGGGAGCTGTTTTTT. This gives the protein CSVRRDRVSTGELFF.